These 20 T cell receptor beta chains share one sample of origin, sequenced in a study of blood T cell repertoires in COVID-19. Here immunoSEQ multiplex PCR was the method, and the copy in TCRdb shows in-frame clones only, minus some. The sample yields 350,000 to 400,000 clones, roughly 86% seen once. Sequencing was performed on PBMCs or T cells enriched from blood (not recorded which). These receptors were taken from a young woman who had recovered from COVID-19.

V gene TRBV10-3 combines with J gene TRBJ1-1; D is possibly TRBD1 (5 bases). The CDR3 spans 13 residues. Trimming pared 7 bases from V and 8 bases from J, leaving 17 bases between. Germline V gene sequence: CDR1 ENHRY, CDR2 SYGVKD. CDR3 DNA: TGTGCCATCAATCAGAACGGGGGGAAGGAAGCTTTCTTT. The encoded protein is CAINQNGGKEAFF.

The chain has TRBV28 and TRBJ1-2, with 9 bases lining up with TRBD1. The CDR3 totals 14 residues. The junction had 8 bases not matched to a gene; V was cut back by 7 bases and J by 5 bases. Germline lookup yields CDR1 MDHEN and CDR2 SYDVKM. CDR3 sequence reads: CASNRDRVEYGYTF. The CDR3 DNA reads TGTGCCAGCAACCGGGACAGGGTGGAATATGGCTACACCTTC.

This clone showed up just once. This chain joins TRBV2 and TRBJ1-5, with TRBD1 matching over 11 bases. This CDR3 spans 17 amino acids. J gave up 6 bases and V 6 bases, and 13 bases lay outside the gene matches. CDR1 and CDR2 (germline): SNHLY, FYNNEI. CDR3 residues: CASRHLSGQGDRQPQHF. The CDR3 bases are TGTGCCAGCAGACACCTTTCGGGACAGGGGGATCGTCAGCCCCAGCATTTT.

The chain couples TRBV18 to TRBJ1-4, with 7 bases that match TRBD1. V lost 6 bases, J lost 11 bases, and 12 bases stayed unmatched. CDR3 length: 14 amino acids. Germline CDR1 KGHSH, CDR2 LQKENI. CDR3 sequence (DNA): TGTGCCAGCTCCTTAGACAGGGACGGCAGGAAACTGTTTTTT. It translates to CASSLDRDGRKLFF.

The rearrangement links TRBV7-8 to TRBJ1-1, with 7 bases lining up with TRBD1. Germline V gives CDR1 SGHVS, CDR2 FQNEAQ. This CDR3 has 12 residues. The V segment lost 5 bases and the J segment 5 bases; nucleotides outside the gene matches: 2. The CDR3 region is CASSQTGTEAFF. CDR3 nucleotides: TGTGCCAGCAGCCAGACAGGGACTGAAGCTTTCTTT.

This clone was counted only a few times. The J gene is TRBJ1-6, the V gene TRBV28; D unresolved. This CDR3 is 14 amino acids long. Germline-derived CDR1 and CDR2 are MDHEN and SYDVKM. V lost 5 bases to trimming and J lost 6 bases, with 11 bases between them. This chain's CDR3 is CASSLTAVNSPLHF. The CDR3 DNA reads TGTGCCAGCAGTCTGACCGCGGTTAATTCACCCCTCCACTTT.

This clone has a handful of counts. CDR3 amino acids: CASSQDPGQGDEQYF. CDR3 DNA sequence: TGTGCCAGCAGCCAAGACCCGGGACAGGGGGACGAGCAGTACTTC. The chain has TRBV4-2 and TRBJ2-7, with TRBD1 matching 11 bases. Germline CDR1 and CDR2: LGHNA and YNFKEQ. The CDR3 has 15 amino acids. With V trimmed by 0 bases and J by 5 bases, 3 bases remained unmatched.

Here the CDR3 DNA reads TGTGCCAGCGGAGTCGCGGGGGACACCGGGGAGCTGTTTTTT. Its translation is CASGVAGDTGELFF. The J gene is TRBJ2-2, the V gene TRBV6-5; 7 nucleotides line up with TRBD2. V was clipped by 8 bases and J by 3 bases; unmatched bases: 6. CDR3 length: 14 amino acids. Germline V gives CDR1 MNHEY, CDR2 SVGAGI.

This rearrangement joins TRBV10-3 to TRBJ2-1, with TRBD1 identical over 11 bases. Germline assignment: CDR1 ENHRY and CDR2 SYGVKD. The CDR3 runs 16 residues. Losses at the gene ends were 1 base for V and 7 bases for J; bases not matched to a gene: 6. For the CDR3, the DNA is TGTGCCATCAGTGAGTTCCCGGGGACAGGGGGGAATGAGCAGTTCTTC. This sequence encodes CAISEFPGTGGNEQFF.

The chain joins TRBV28 to TRBJ1-5; 9 bases map to TRBD1. This CDR3 region has 15 residues. Germline-derived CDR1 and CDR2 are MDHEN and SYDVKM. Losses at the gene ends were 6 bases for V and 1 base for J; bases not matched to a gene: 4. This CDR3 is CASRQGALSNQPQHF. DNA of the CDR3: TGTGCCAGCAGACAGGGGGCTTTAAGCAATCAGCCCCAGCATTTT.

This clone was observed once. This chain uses TRBV11-2 with TRBJ1-1; tentative D call: TRBD1 (6 bases). The CDR3 consists of 17 residues. Germline CDR1 reads SGHAT; CDR2 reads FQNNGV. V was shortened by 1 base and J by 0 bases, with 15 bases between the two germline ends. The CDR3 nucleotides read TGTGCCAGCAGCTTAGTTTGGGGGCGGCCTATGAACACTGAAGCTTTCTTT. Amino acid sequence: CASSLVWGRPMNTEAFF.

The V and J genes are TRBV7-3 and TRBJ2-1, with 7 bases identical to TRBD1. Germline assignment: CDR1 SGHTA and CDR2 FQGTGA. J was trimmed by 2 bases and V by 1 base; bases with no gene match: 2. The CDR3 has 15 residues. CDR3 sequence reads: CASSLNQGAYNEQFF. Here the CDR3 DNA reads TGTGCCAGCAGCTTAAACCAGGGGGCCTACAATGAGCAGTTCTTC.

V and J are TRBV5-1 and TRBJ1-6; D possibly corresponds to TRBD1 (6 bases). CDR1 is SGHRS, CDR2 YFSETQ, per germline. The CDR3 runs to 14 residues. V was cut by 2 bases and J by 10 bases, with 13 bases left in between. CDR3 loop: CASSFDRSESPLHF. CDR3 DNA: TGCGCCAGCAGCTTCGACAGGTCGGAATCACCCCTCCACTTT.

The genes are TRBV18 and TRBJ1-5, with D possibly being TRBD1 (5 bases). Germline V gene lookup returns CDR1 KGHSH and CDR2 LQKENI. This CDR3 has 14 amino acids. V dropped 2 bases and J dropped 6 bases, with 11 bases sitting between them. CDR3 DNA sequence: TGTGCCAGCTCACCAGTAGGGGTGAGTCAGCCCCAGCATTTT. Translation gives CASSPVGVSQPQHF. Combining the CDR3 with reference TRBV18 and TRBJ1-5 gives the whole variable domain NAGVMQNPRHLVRRRGQEARLRCSPMKGHSHVYWYRQLPEEGLKFMVYLQKENIIDESGMPKERFSAEFPKEGPSILRIQQVVRGDSAAYFCASSPVGVSQPQHFGDGTRLSIL.

This rearrangement joins TRBV4-1 to TRBJ1-4; D remains ambiguous. V dropped 6 bases and J dropped 4 bases, with 12 bases sitting between them. CDR1 and CDR2 (germline): MGHRA, YSYEKL. The CDR3 covers 14 residues. The CDR3 DNA sequence: TGCGCCAGCAGACAGAACCCAAATAATGAAAAACTGTTTTTT. Translated, it gives CASRQNPNNEKLFF.

The V call is TRBV4-1, the J call TRBJ2-5, with 7 bases aligning to TRBD2. CDR1 is MGHRA and CDR2 is YSYEKL in the germline V gene. J was trimmed by 3 bases and V by 1 base; bases with no gene match: 2. The length of the CDR3 is 14 residues. The CDR3 here is CASSQAGTKETQYF. Written as DNA, the CDR3 is TGCGCCAGCAGCCAAGCGGGGACTAAAGAGACCCAGTACTTC.

V is TRBV6-6 and J is TRBJ1-1; D possibly corresponds to TRBD1 (5 bases). Germline CDR1 MNHNY, CDR2 SVGAGI (reference sequence). This CDR3 comprises 14 residues. The germline V and J ends were trimmed by 6 bases and 1 base, with 12 bases remaining between them. CDR3 residues: CASSLPGKNTEAFF. The CDR3 coding sequence is TGTGCCAGCAGCCTCCCAGGGAAGAACACTGAAGCTTTCTTT.

This sequence joins TRBV19 and TRBJ1-1; D remains unclear. V was pared by 3 bases and J by 11 bases, with 28 bases between. This CDR3 is built from 17 residues. Germline loops: CDR1 LNHDA, CDR2 SQIVND (reference sequence). CDR3 bases: TGTGCCAGTAGTATGGGAGAGAGGGCGTGGAGGGAACGGATGGCTTTCTTT. Translated: CASSMGERAWRERMAFF.

The chain couples TRBV28 to TRBJ2-7; the match to TRBD2 covers 11 bases. The ends lost 5 bases at V and 3 bases at J; junction bases unmatched: 6. Germline V gene lookup returns CDR1 MDHEN and CDR2 SYDVKM. The length of the CDR3 is 15 residues. The chain's CDR3 is CASSRETSGIYEQYF. CDR3 nucleotides: TGTGCCAGCAGTCGTGAGACTAGCGGGATCTACGAGCAGTACTTC.

The J gene is TRBJ1-2, the V gene TRBV7-9, with 7 bases identical to TRBD1. The CDR3 is 14 residues long. Germline V gene lookup returns CDR1 SEHNR and CDR2 FQNEAQ (reference sequence). V lost 6 bases and J lost 2; bases outside the gene matches: 6. CDR3 in DNA: TGTGCCAGCAGGCCTGACAGGGCCAACTATGGCTACACCTTC. Protein product: CASRPDRANYGYTF.